This TCR beta chain was identified in a study of shared clonotypes between healthy human individuals (dated by TCRdb to between 2020 and 2021). Study-wide context: Three men and two women, aged 18 to 49 years, made up the cohort. To estimate repertoire size and how much clonotypes are shared between individuals, the study performed deep sequencing of blood TCR repertoires from about 5 healthy adults. To increase sequencing depth and limit assay-specific biases, different laboratories used diverse techniques to prepare libraries and sequence TCR repertoires. Each donor's leukapheresis produced roughly between about 0.85 and 10 billion PBMCs. What the study reported, not specific to this receptor: Sampling was restricted to blood, and TCR repertoires in tissue are likely to differ from TCR repertoires in blood. Based on pairwise subsampling, the degree of clonotype sharing among donors was expected to be affected by sequencing depth. The genetic and exposure-history diversity represented was limited by the small number of donors.

The CDR1 and CDR2 encoded by the germline V gene are MNHNS and SASEGT. Relative to germline, V is 1 base shorter and J is 4 bases shorter, with 10 bases between their ends. The CDR3 has 14 amino acids, counting the end cysteine and phenylalanine. The entry retains the CDR3 DNA only, 42 bases that are in frame from base 1. Healthy HIV-negative adults with no recently reported acute infections or vaccinations were included as donors. All donors were Caucasian adults living in Nashville, Tennessee, USA. For unsorted samples, tens of millions of PBMCs were counted and genomic DNA was extracted with the QIAamp DNA Blood Mini kit. Blood was obtained by leukapheresis, after which PBMCs were separated by Ficoll-Histopaque density gradient centrifugation and cryopreserved in liquid nitrogen vapor phase. Using the deep immunoSEQ assay, TCR CDR3 regions were amplified from genomic DNA by multiplex PCR. Extracted genomic DNA from each cell subset was spread evenly across all wells of several immunoSEQ 96-well plates, with each plate serving as a replicate. For unsorted PBMC, each replicate PCR was loaded with approximately 330 ng genomic DNA, equivalent to roughly 33,000 T cell genomes. Unsorted PBMC genomic DNA was sequenced across ten immunoSEQ deep assay plates. Purified libraries were measured with a Qubit 3.0 fluorometer, size-checked on a Bioanalyzer 2100, and measured again with the KAPA Library Quantification kit. Every immunoSEQ 96-well plate was sequenced on a dedicated single-read 150-cycle Illumina NextSeq 550 flow cell. The published analysis was carried out like this. Because the immunoSEQ output included only junctional sequences and no quality scores, the filtering could not be the same as the filtering used for full-length reads. To assign V/J genes and CDR3, sequences were annotated against IMGT germline references using PyIR, a Python wrapper for IgBLAST v1.9. Any read was removed if the V/J assignment was weak (E-value above 1e-6), the CDR3 was missing, or the read contained stop codons, out-of-frame junctions, or ambiguous translated residues. A V3J clonotype was defined by an identical inferred V gene, J gene, and CDR3 amino acid sequence. Percentage overlap between repertoires was computed as shared unique clonotypes divided by the size of the smaller repertoire. Richness of each repertoire was evaluated using RTK rarefaction, the Chao1 estimator, and Recon v2.1 estimates of unobserved clonotypes. The immuneACCESS repertoire file appears here via TCRdb, limited to in-frame rearrangements. These files lack a portion of the clones; in checked studies, under half of the deficit traces to unresolved V genes, and the cause of the others is not known. V and J calls and clone size are as listed in that table; D and trimming were resolved from the DNA. Within this sample are 490,000 or so clones, with roughly 85% of them counted one time only. The ten largest clones capture more than 10% of the sample.

A note on this clone: There is no known antigen for this receptor. Base qualities are not provided; no much larger clone lies one nucleotide away.

The sequence is built from TRBV6-1 and TRBJ1-2; the D segment cannot be called with confidence. The source is a woman in her 40s in good health. Some clones in this sample may be carry-over from other donors' samples. Material: PBMCs. The CDR3 in this case is CASSEVLGTYGYTF. The nucleotide sequence is TGTGCCAGCAGTGAAGTCCTGGGAACCTATGGCTACACCTTC.